Following are 4 T cell receptor beta chains from one sample sequenced in a study of post-analysis software for immune sequencing data. TCR beta cDNA libraries had unique molecular identifiers. MiXCR, applied by TCRdb to the PCR reads, yields one record per CDR3 protein. The sample records approximately 180,000 distinct CDR3 sequences, around 30% being singletons. These TCRs are of unknown antigen specificity. General observations from the study: When patients were compared with controls, a handful of TRBV segments were more frequent, TRBV5-6, TRBV5-1 and TRBV20-1 among them.

The sample consisted of blood. The source of these receptors is a girl between 10 and 17 years old with multiple sclerosis.

This clonotype was counted ten times or more. The chain recombines TRBV7-9 with TRBJ2-7; TRBD1 or TRBD2 may be the D gene (5 bases each). Trimming removed 5 bases from V and 2 bases from J, with 19 bases in between. Looked up from germline, CDR1 is SEHNR and CDR2 is FQNEAQ (reference sequence). This CDR3 is built from 16 residues. The CDR3: CASSLSPGRSTYEQYF. CDR3 bases: TGTGCCAGCAGCCTGTCTCCGGGACGTTCGACCTACGAGCAGTACTTC. Drawing the rest from reference TRBV7-9 and TRBJ2-7, the complete variable domain is DTGVSQNPRHKITKRGQNVTFRCDPISEHNRLYWYRQTLGQGPEFLTYFQNEAQLEKSRLLSDRFSAERPKGSFSTLEIQRTEQGDSAMYLCASSLSPGRSTYEQYFGPGTRLTVT.

This clonotype appeared many times. CDR3 nucleotide sequence: TGTGCCAGCAGTGTGTCGGGTAGCAATCAGCCCCAGCATTTT. Translation: CASSVSGSNQPQHF. The rearrangement links TRBV2 to TRBJ1-5; unclear D gene. Deletions cut 4 bases from V and 0 bases from J, with 7 bases between. Per germline, CDR1 SNHLY and CDR2 FYNNEI. This CDR3 comprises 14 residues.

This clonotype was detected ten times or more. The CDR3 loop is CASRDYREQEQYF. CDR3 bases: TGCGCCAGCAGGGACTACAGGGAGCAAGAGCAGTACTTC. V is TRBV10-2 and J is TRBJ2-7, with D perhaps assigned TRBD1 or TRBD2 (6 bases each). The ends were cut back, 6 bases at V and 7 bases at J, with 16 bases in the middle. CDR3 length: 13 residues. CDR1 and CDR2 from the germline V gene are WSHSY and SAAADI.

This clonotype was seen only a few times. CDR3 coding DNA: TGTGCCACTCGCGGAAAGGGTAAAAATTCACCCCTCCACTTT. This sequence encodes CATRGKGKNSPLHF. The chain recombines TRBV27 with TRBJ1-6; no clear D. CDR1 is MNHEY and CDR2 is SMNVEV in the germline V gene (reference sequence). The CDR3 has 14 residues. The V end was cut by 10 bases, the J end by 7 bases, with 17 bases between.